The 10 T cell receptor beta chains reported below all come from one sample, sequenced in a study of blood T cell repertoires in COVID-19. TCRdb's copy holds only in-frame clones and misses some; the assay was immunoSEQ multiplex PCR. The sample has about 250,000 clones; 65% to 85% are singletons. Sequences were obtained from peripheral blood. Receptors were obtained from a woman aged 40 to 50 with active or convalescent COVID-19.

V is TRBV2 and J is TRBJ2-7; 8 nucleotides match TRBD1. J was trimmed by 3 bases and V by 3 bases; bases with no gene match: 4. CDR1 and CDR2 from the germline V gene are SNHLY and FYNNEI. This CDR3 contains 14 residues. CDR3 residues: CASSDRTGYYEQYF. CDR3 in DNA: TGTGCCAGCAGTGATCGGACAGGGTACTACGAGCAGTACTTC.

J is TRBJ2-1 and V is TRBV5-4; 10 bases are a match to TRBD1. CDR3 length: 14 residues. V gave up 4 bases and J gave up 7 bases; unmatched junction bases: 5. The germline V gene encodes CDR1 SGHNT and CDR2 YYREEE (reference sequence). CDR3 sequence reads: CASSRTGGRNEQFF. The CDR3 DNA reads TGTGCCAGCAGCCGGACAGGGGGGAGGAATGAGCAGTTCTTC.

The chain recombines TRBV25-1 with TRBJ1-2; 8 bases agree with TRBD1. The V and J ends lost 5 bases and 6 bases, in that order; junction bases with no gene match: 8. This CDR3 spans 14 amino acids. Germline V CDR1 and CDR2: MGHDK, SYGVNS. Written as DNA, the CDR3 is TGTGCCAGCAGTAAAACGACAGGGGCGGATGGCTACACCTTC. This sequence encodes CASSKTTGADGYTF.

This clone came up once. The CDR3 does not end in the conserved phenylalanine or tryptophan, so this is likely a read error. It is unclear where the CDR3 begins or ends on the DNA, so no DNA is shown, and the CDR3 is as TCRdb lists it. The CDR3 spells CATSDPSL. This chain connects TRBV24-1 to TRBJ1-3. In germline, CDR1 is KGHDR, CDR2 SFDVKD. The length of the CDR3 is 8 amino acids, counting both ends.

CDR3 nucleotide sequence: TGTGCCAGTAGTATCTCCCCAGGGGTGAGCACCGGGGAGCTGTTTTTT. This sequence encodes CASSISPGVSTGELFF. V gene TRBV19 combines with J gene TRBJ2-2; D perhaps matches TRBD1 (6 bases). Germline V gives CDR1 LNHDA, CDR2 SQIVND (reference sequence). Trimming removed 3 bases at V and 4 bases at J, with 15 bases between. The CDR3 is 16 amino acids. Full variable domain (remainder filled in from reference TRBV19 and TRBJ2-2): DGGITQSPKYLFRKEGQNVTLSCEQNLNHDAMYWYRQDPGQGLRLIYYSQIVNDFQKGDIAEGYSVSREKKESFPLTVTSAQKNPTAFYLCASSISPGVSTGELFFGEGSRLTVL.

The chain employs TRBV2 and TRBJ1-5, with TRBD1 identical over 7 bases. V shed 6 bases, J shed 0 bases, and the junction held 5 bases outside the gene matches. From germline, CDR1 is SNHLY and CDR2 FYNNEI. This CDR3 has 15 residues. CDR3 in amino acids: CASRGDSYSNQPQHF. The DNA of the CDR3 is TGTGCCAGCAGGGGGGACAGTTATAGCAATCAGCCCCAGCATTTT.

This clone was counted a few times. This chain joins TRBV10-1 and TRBJ1-5, with 9 bases fitting TRBD1. J was trimmed by 0 bases and V by 6 bases; bases with no gene match: 3. Germline V gives CDR1 WNHNN, CDR2 SYGVQD (reference sequence). The length of the CDR3 is 15 residues. CDR3 sequence: CASRQGAYSNQPQHF. CDR3 coding DNA: TGCGCCAGCAGACAGGGGGCGTATAGCAATCAGCCCCAGCATTTT.

The V gene is TRBV24-1, the J gene TRBJ1-5; TRBD1 might be the D (6 bases). CDR1 KGHDR and CDR2 SFDVKD come from the germline V gene. Trimming stripped 10 bases from V and 0 bases from J, with 9 bases between. This CDR3 spans 13 amino acids. CDR3 in DNA: TGTGCCACACAGGGTTATAGCAATCAGCCCCAGCATTTT. It specifies CATQGYSNQPQHF.

The chain joins TRBV9 to TRBJ2-1; D not certain. The ends were cut back, 0 bases at V and 5 bases at J, with 3 bases in the middle. The germline CDR1 and CDR2 sequences are SGDLS and YYNGEE. CDR3 length: 12 amino acids. The CDR3 bases are TGTGCCAGCAGCGTAGCCGACAATGAGCAGTTCTTC. It yields the protein CASSVADNEQFF.

The rearrangement joins TRBV12-3 or TRBV12-4 to TRBJ1-1; no reliable D call. Trimming removed 6 bases at V and 0 bases at J, with 8 bases between. The CDR3 runs to 13 residues. CDR3 nucleotides: TGTGCCAGCAGATTTATAATGAACACTGAAGCTTTCTTT. It yields the protein CASRFIMNTEAFF.